This T cell receptor beta chain was captured by sequencing in a study of monozygotic twins with inflammatory bowel disease. TCRdb re-analyzed the 5' RACE reads; it lists each CDR3 protein once, without DNA. In total, the table holds some 300,000 distinct CDR3 sequences. Germline-derived CDR1 and CDR2 are ENHRY and SYGVKD. The CDR3 sequence is 14 residues long. This TCR came from a human donor with ulcerative colitis or Crohn's disease, or a healthy co-twin of an affected twin (not recorded which). V usage is TRBV10-3 and J usage is TRBJ2-1; TCRdb picks TRBD1, but there is no DNA to check that call. Sequencing was carried out using blood. The CDR3 region is CAISGDRGRNEQFF.